Listed below are T cell receptor beta chains from one sample, sequenced in a study of blood T cells in healthy people across ages. Each CDR3 protein is one row after TCRdb ran MiXCR on the 5' RACE reads. Here the sample spans over 1.5 million distinct CDR3 sequences, about 50% being singletons. Sequenced: blood. These receptors all stem from a woman between 40 and 50 years old in good health. The CDR3 runs from the conserved cysteine through the conserved F or W. The D gene is left open where the match is weak. Size is stated for part of the rows, as once, few or many counts, or as a class when the clone is expanded.

CASSDDFSYEQYF,TGTGCCAGCAGTGACGACTTCTCCTACGAGCAGTACTTC,NA,TRBV6-2/TRBV6-3,NA,13,TRBJ2-7
CATSREAGPPTWPEAFF,TGTGCCACCAGCAGAGAGGCCGGGCCCCCCACCTGGCCTGAAGCTTTCTTT,NA,TRBV15,NA,17,TRBJ1-1
CASSLTSGGFGTDTQYF,TGTGCCAGCAGTTTAACTAGCGGGGGGTTTGGCACAGATACGCAGTATTTT,once,TRBV27,TRBD2,17,TRBJ2-3
CASSLNTGEQYF,TGTGCCAGCAGTTTAAACACCGGGGAGCAGTACTTC,few,TRBV28,NA,12,TRBJ2-7
CSVEETGGDTQYF,TGCAGCGTTGAAGAAACAGGGGGGGATACGCAGTATTTT,few,TRBV29-1,TRBD1,13,TRBJ2-3
CASSYEGRRAQYF,TGTGCCAGCAGTTACGAGGGCCGCCGGGCCCAGTACTTC,NA,TRBV6-6,NA,13,TRBJ2-5
CASSLGTSENYNEQFF,TGTGCCAGCAGCTTAGGGACTAGCGAAAACTACAATGAGCAGTTCTTC,NA,TRBV7-9,TRBD2,16,TRBJ2-1
CASRQAQAGGYGYTF,TGTGCCAGCAGGCAAGCCCAGGCGGGTGGTTATGGCTACACCTTC,NA,TRBV7-2,NA,15,TRBJ1-2
CASSQSINYGYTF,TGTGCCAGTAGTCAGTCAATCAACTATGGCTACACCTTC,NA,TRBV19,NA,13,TRBJ1-2
CASSEVIGQTSGYYNEQYF,TGTGCCAGCAGTGAAGTAATCGGGCAGACTAGCGGATACTACAATGAGCAGTACTTC,NA,TRBV2,TRBD2,19,TRBJ2-7
CASGSSSDNEQYF,TGTGCCAGCGGGTCCTCATCGGACAATGAGCAGTACTTC,once,TRBV10-3,NA,13,TRBJ2-5
CASSLFSGDYTEAFF,TGTGCCAGCAGCCTATTTAGCGGAGATTACACTGAAGCTTTCTTT,many,TRBV6-2/TRBV6-3,NA,15,TRBJ1-1
CASSQDIGAPRSYGYTF,TGTGCCAGCAGCCAAGATATTGGGGCACCCAGGAGCTATGGCTACACCTTC,NA,TRBV14,NA,17,TRBJ1-2
CASNRRSGETQYF,TGCGCCAGCAACCGGCGGTCAGGAGAGACCCAGTACTTC,few,TRBV5-1,NA,13,TRBJ2-5
CAISESGQATYEQYF,TGTGCCATCAGTGAGTCGGGACAGGCTACCTACGAGCAGTACTTC,few,TRBV10-3,TRBD1,15,TRBJ2-7
CSARSGHTSTDTQYF,TGCAGTGCTAGATCCGGACACACGAGCACAGATACGCAGTATTTT,NA,TRBV20-1,NA,15,TRBJ2-3
CASSVGPLRTDTQYF,TGTGCCAGCAGCGTAGGGCCACTCCGCACAGATACGCAGTATTTT,NA,TRBV9,NA,15,TRBJ2-3
CASSLRGAGGEETQYF,TGTGCCAGCAGCTTACGCGGAGCGGGGGGCGAAGAGACCCAGTACTTC,few,TRBV7-2,TRBD2,16,TRBJ2-5
CSVHGAEETQYF,TGCAGCGTCCACGGAGCGGAAGAGACCCAGTACTTC,many,TRBV29-1,NA,12,TRBJ2-5
CASSPREGAQPQHF,TGTGCCAGTAGTCCCAGGGAAGGGGCTCAGCCCCAGCATTTT,once,TRBV19,NA,14,TRBJ1-5
CASTSLSGEGYTF,TGTGCCAGCACCTCGCTTTCCGGGGAAGGCTACACCTTC,NA,TRBV12-3/TRBV12-4,NA,13,TRBJ1-2
CASSYRGNLLNEQFF,TGTGCCAGCAGTTACAGGGGGAATTTGTTGAATGAGCAGTTCTTC,NA,TRBV6-2/TRBV6-3,NA,15,TRBJ2-1
CASSPGARGTYEQYF,TGTGCCAGCAGTCCCGGGGCAAGGGGGACCTACGAGCAGTACTTC,few,TRBV6-2/TRBV6-3,NA,15,TRBJ2-7
CAIRTENEKLFF,TGTGCTATCCGGACAGAGAATGAAAAACTGTTTTTT,NA,TRBV10-3,NA,12,TRBJ1-4
CASSLHPLQEQFF,TGTGCCAGCAGCTTACATCCCCTCCAGGAGCAGTTCTTC,NA,TRBV13,NA,13,TRBJ2-1
CASSATGRGRGETQYF,TGTGCCAGCAGCGCCACGGGCCGGGGGCGGGGAGAGACCCAGTACTTC,NA,TRBV7-2,NA,16,TRBJ2-5
CASSGRPTDTTDTQYF,TGTGCCAGCAGCGGCCGTCCCACCGATACCACAGATACGCAGTATTTT,few,TRBV13,NA,16,TRBJ2-3
CASSLRTGSSTGELFF,TGTGCCAGCAGCTTGCGGACAGGGAGTTCCACCGGGGAGCTGTTTTTT,once,TRBV11-1,TRBD1,16,TRBJ2-2
CASSADSTAPYGYTF,TGTGCCAGCAGCGCGGATTCGACAGCGCCCTATGGCTACACCTTC,few,TRBV9,NA,15,TRBJ1-2
CSVDGYNYGYTF,TGCAGCGTTGACGGGTATAACTATGGCTACACCTTC,NA,TRBV29-1,NA,12,TRBJ1-2
CATSAWGTGQGSQETQYF,TGTGCCACCAGTGCGTGGGGGACGGGACAGGGGTCCCAAGAGACCCAGTACTTC,few,TRBV24-1,TRBD1,18,TRBJ2-5
CSAGDRGRLGTQYF,TGCAGTGCTGGGGACAGGGGGCGGTTAGGTACGCAGTATTTT,few,TRBV20-1,TRBD1,14,TRBJ2-3
CSASLLDSYGYTF,TGCAGTGCTAGTTTGCTGGATAGCTATGGCTACACCTTC,few,TRBV20-1,NA,13,TRBJ1-2
CASRSGQGANYEQYF,TGTGCCAGCAGATCGGGACAGGGGGCAAACTACGAGCAGTACTTC,NA,TRBV6-2/TRBV6-3,TRBD1,15,TRBJ2-7
CASSPGIFSSGANVLTF,TGTGCCAGCTCACCCGGGATTTTCTCCTCTGGGGCCAACGTCCTGACTTTC,NA,TRBV18,NA,17,TRBJ2-6
CASGEVGETQYF,TGCGCCAGCGGAGAAGTCGGAGAGACCCAGTACTTC,NA,TRBV10-1,NA,12,TRBJ2-5
CASSVHNEQYF,TGCGCCAGCAGTGTCCACAATGAGCAGTACTTC,NA,TRBV5-1,NA,11,TRBJ2-5
CASKLAGGLDTQYF,TGTGCCAGCAAACTAGCGGGGGGGCTGGATACGCAGTATTTT,NA,TRBV7-2,TRBD2,14,TRBJ2-3
CASSWRRDIPYEQYF,TGTGCCAGCAGCTGGCGCCGGGACATCCCCTACGAGCAGTACTTC,NA,TRBV7-2,NA,15,TRBJ2-7
CAISESLPGQALGAGANVLTF,TGTGCCATCAGTGAGTCTCTTCCGGGACAGGCCCTTGGTGCTGGGGCCAACGTCCTGACTTTC,few,TRBV10-3,TRBD1,21,TRBJ2-6
CSVPVRGGYTDTQYF,TGCAGTGTCCCGGTCCGCGGGGGGTACACAGATACGCAGTATTTT,once,TRBV20-1,TRBD2,15,TRBJ2-3
CSAYPNRDSAYEQYF,TGCAGTGCTTACCCTAACCGGGACTCTGCCTACGAGCAGTACTTC,NA,TRBV20-1,NA,15,TRBJ2-7
CASRSRLSERGQQETQYF,TGTGCCAGCAGAAGTAGGTTGTCGGAGCGGGGGCAACAAGAGACCCAGTACTTC,NA,TRBV11-2,TRBD2,18,TRBJ2-5
CASSLPDRSNYGYTF,TGTGCCAGCAGCTTACCGGACAGGAGTAACTATGGCTACACCTTC,NA,TRBV5-4,TRBD1,15,TRBJ1-2
CASSLVAGGRINEQFF,TGTGCCAGCAGCTTAGTAGCGGGGGGCCGAATCAATGAGCAGTTCTTC,NA,TRBV11-2,TRBD2,16,TRBJ2-1